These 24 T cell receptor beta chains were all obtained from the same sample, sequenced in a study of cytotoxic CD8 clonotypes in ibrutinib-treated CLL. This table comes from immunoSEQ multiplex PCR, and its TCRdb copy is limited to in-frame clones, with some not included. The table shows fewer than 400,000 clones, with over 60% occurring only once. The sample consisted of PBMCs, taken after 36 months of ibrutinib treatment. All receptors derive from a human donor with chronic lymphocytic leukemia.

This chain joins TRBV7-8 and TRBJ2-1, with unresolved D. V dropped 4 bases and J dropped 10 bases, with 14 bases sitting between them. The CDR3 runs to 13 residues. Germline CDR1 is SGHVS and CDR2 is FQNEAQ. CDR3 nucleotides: TGTGCCAGCAGCTCAGCGCCCCTGGGGGAGCAGTTCTTC. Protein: CASSSAPLGEQFF.

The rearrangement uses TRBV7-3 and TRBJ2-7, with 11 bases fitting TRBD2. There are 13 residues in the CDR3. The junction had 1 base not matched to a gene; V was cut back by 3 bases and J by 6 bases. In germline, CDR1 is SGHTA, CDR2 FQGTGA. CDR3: CASSFGLAGEQYF. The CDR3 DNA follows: TGTGCCAGCAGCTTCGGACTAGCGGGCGAGCAGTACTTC.

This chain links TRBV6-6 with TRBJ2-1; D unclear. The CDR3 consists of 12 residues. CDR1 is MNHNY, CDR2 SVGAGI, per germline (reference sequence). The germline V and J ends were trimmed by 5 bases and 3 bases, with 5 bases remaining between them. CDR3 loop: CASSLIYNEQFF. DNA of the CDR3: TGTGCCAGCAGTCTAATCTACAATGAGCAGTTCTTC.

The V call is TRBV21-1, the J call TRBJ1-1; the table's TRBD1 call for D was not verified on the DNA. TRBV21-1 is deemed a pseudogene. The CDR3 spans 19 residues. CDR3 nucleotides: TGTGCCAGCAGCAAATTGGGGTGGGCAGGGGGAGGAGAGTACACTGAAGCTTTCTTT. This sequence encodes CASSKLGWAGGGEYTEAFF.

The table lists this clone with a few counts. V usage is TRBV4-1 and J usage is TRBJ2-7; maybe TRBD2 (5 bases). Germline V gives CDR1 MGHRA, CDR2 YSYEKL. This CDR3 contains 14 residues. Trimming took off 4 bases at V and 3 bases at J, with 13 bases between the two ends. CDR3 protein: CASSLSGSGYEQYF. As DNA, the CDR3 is TGCGCCAGCAGCCTAAGCGGCTCCGGCTACGAGCAGTACTTC.

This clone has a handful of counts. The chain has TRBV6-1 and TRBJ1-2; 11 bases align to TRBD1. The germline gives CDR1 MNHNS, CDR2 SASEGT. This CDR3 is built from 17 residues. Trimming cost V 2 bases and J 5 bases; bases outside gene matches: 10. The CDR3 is CASSERTGGILGYGYTF. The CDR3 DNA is TGTGCCAGCAGTGAACGGACAGGGGGCATTTTAGGTTATGGCTACACCTTC.

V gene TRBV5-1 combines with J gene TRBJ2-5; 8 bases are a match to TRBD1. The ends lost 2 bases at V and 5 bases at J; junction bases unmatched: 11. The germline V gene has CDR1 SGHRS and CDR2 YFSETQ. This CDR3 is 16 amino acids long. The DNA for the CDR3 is TGCGCCAGCAGCTTTCTCCAGGGGGCATCAGGCGAGACCCAGTACTTC. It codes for CASSFLQGASGETQYF.

In nucleotides, the CDR3 is TGTGCCAGCAGTTTCGACAGGGGTGGTTCACCCCTCCACTTT. Translation gives CASSFDRGGSPLHF. This rearrangement joins TRBV27 to TRBJ1-6; 8 bases fit TRBD1. Per the germline V gene, CDR1 is MNHEY and CDR2 is SMNVEV (reference sequence). The CDR3 runs to 14 residues. Germline trimming cut 3 bases from V and 9 bases from J; bases unmatched to any gene: 4.

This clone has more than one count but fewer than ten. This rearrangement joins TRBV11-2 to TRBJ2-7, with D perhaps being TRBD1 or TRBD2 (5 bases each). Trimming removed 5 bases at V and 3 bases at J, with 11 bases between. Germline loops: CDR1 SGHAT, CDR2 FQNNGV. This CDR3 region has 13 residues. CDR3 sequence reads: CASSPGTNYEQYF. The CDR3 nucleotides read TGTGCCAGCAGCCCCGGGACCAACTACGAGCAGTACTTC.

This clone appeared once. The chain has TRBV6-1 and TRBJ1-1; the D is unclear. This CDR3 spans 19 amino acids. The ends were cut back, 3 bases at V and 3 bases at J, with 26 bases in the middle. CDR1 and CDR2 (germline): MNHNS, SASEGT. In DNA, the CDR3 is TGTGCCAGCAGTGAGGATGGCCTCAATTGGGGAGTCGTGGACACTGAAGCTTTCTTT. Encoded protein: CASSEDGLNWGVVDTEAFF.

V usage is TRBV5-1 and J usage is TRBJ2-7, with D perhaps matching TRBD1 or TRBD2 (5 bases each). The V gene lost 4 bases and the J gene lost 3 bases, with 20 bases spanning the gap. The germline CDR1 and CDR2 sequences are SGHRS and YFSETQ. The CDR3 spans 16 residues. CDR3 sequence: CASSPDGGVVGYEQYF. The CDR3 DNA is TGCGCCAGCAGCCCAGATGGGGGTGTGGTAGGCTACGAGCAGTACTTC.

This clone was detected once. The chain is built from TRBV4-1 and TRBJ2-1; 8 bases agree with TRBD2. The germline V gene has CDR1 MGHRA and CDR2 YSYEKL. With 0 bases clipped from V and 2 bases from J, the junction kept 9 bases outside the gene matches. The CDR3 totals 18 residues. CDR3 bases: TGCGCCAGCAGCCAAGAGTTCCAAGCGGGGGTCCCCTACAATGAGCAGTTCTTC. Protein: CASSQEFQAGVPYNEQFF.

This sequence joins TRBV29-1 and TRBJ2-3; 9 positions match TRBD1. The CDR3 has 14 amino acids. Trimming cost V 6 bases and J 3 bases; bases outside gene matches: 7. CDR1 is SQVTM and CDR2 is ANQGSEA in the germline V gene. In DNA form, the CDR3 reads TGCAGCGTACCGGGACAGGGTGGTACAGATACGCAGTATTTT. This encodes CSVPGQGGTDTQYF.

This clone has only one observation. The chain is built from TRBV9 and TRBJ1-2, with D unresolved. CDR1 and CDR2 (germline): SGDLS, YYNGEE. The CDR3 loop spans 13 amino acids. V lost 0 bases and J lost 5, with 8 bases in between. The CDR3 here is CASSVGGLYGYTF. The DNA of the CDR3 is TGTGCCAGCAGCGTAGGAGGATTGTATGGCTACACCTTC.

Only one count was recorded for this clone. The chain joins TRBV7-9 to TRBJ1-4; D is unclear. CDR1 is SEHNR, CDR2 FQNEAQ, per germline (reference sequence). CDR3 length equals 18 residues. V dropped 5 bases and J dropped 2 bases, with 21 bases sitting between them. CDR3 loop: CASSPTMGYSITNEKLFF. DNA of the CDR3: TGTGCCAGCAGCCCCACCATGGGCTATAGTATCACTAATGAAAAACTGTTTTTT.

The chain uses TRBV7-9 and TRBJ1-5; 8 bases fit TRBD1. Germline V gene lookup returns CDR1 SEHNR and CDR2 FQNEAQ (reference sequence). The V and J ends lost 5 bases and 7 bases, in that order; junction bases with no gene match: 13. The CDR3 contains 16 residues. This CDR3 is CASSGSGDRLGQPQHF. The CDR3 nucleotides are TGTGCCAGCAGCGGGTCCGGGGACAGGCTTGGACAGCCCCAGCATTTT.

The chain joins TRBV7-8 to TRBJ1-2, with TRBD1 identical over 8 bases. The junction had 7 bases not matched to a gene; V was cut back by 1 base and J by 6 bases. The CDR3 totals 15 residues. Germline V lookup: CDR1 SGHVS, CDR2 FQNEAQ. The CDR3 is CASSLEDRAVNGYTF. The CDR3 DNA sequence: TGTGCCAGCAGCTTAGAGGACAGGGCGGTGAATGGCTACACCTTC.

The DNA of the CDR3 is TGCGCCAGCAGCTGGACAGTGAAGGCAATCTCACCCCTCCACTTT. This encodes CASSWTVKAISPLHF. The V gene is TRBV5-1, the J gene TRBJ1-6; TRBD1 is a possible D gene (6 bases). The germline V and J ends were trimmed by 3 bases and 10 bases, with 17 bases remaining between them. Germline V gene lookup returns CDR1 SGHRS and CDR2 YFSETQ. The CDR3 extends over 15 amino acids.

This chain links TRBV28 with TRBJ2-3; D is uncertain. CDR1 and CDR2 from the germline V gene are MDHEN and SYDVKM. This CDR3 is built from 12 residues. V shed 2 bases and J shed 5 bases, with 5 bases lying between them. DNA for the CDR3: TGTGCCAGCAGTTTAATTGGAGATACGCAGTATTTT. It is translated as CASSLIGDTQYF.

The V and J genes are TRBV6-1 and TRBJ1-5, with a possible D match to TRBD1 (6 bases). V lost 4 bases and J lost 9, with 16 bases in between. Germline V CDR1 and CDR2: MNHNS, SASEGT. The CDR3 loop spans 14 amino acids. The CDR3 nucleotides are TGTGCCAGCAGTGCCAATACAGGGTTGGTGCCCCAGCATTTT. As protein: CASSANTGLVPQHF.

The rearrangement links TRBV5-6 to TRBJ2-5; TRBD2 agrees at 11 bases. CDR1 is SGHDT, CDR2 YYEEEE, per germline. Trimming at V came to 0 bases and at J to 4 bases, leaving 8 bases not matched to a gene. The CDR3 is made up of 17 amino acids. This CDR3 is CASSLGALAGGGETQYF. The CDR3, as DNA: TGTGCCAGCAGCTTGGGTGCGTTAGCGGGAGGGGGAGAGACCCAGTACTTC.

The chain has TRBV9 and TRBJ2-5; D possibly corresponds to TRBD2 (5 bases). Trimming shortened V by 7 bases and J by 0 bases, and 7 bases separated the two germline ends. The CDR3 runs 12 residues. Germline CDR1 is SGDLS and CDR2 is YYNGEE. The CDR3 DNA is TGTGCCAGCGGGGAGTACCAAGAGACCCAGTACTTC. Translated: CASGEYQETQYF.

The CDR3 nucleotides read TGTGCCAGCAGTGGAGCTCGACCCAGACATAGCACAGATACGCAGTATTTT. Translated: CASSGARPRHSTDTQYF. This chain uses TRBV2 with TRBJ2-3; the D is unclear. The CDR3 contains 17 residues. The germline V gene has CDR1 SNHLY and CDR2 FYNNEI. The germline V and J ends were trimmed by 4 bases and 0 bases, with 17 bases remaining between them.

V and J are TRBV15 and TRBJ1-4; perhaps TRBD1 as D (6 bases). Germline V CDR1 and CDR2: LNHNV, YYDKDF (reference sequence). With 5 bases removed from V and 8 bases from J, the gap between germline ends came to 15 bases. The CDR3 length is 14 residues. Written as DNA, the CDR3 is TGTGCCACCAGCCGTGCAGGGGCGGGAGAAAAACTGTTTTTT. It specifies CATSRAGAGEKLFF.